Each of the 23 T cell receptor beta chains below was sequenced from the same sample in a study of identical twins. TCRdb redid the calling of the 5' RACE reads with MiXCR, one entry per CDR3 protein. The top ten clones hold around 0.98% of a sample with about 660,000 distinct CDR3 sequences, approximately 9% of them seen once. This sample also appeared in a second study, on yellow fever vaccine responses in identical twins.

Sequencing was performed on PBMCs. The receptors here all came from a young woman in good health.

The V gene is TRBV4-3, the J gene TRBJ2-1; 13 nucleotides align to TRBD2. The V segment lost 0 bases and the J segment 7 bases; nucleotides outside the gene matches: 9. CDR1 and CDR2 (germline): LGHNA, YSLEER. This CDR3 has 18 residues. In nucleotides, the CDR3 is TGCGCCAGCAGCCAAGAAGTTACGGGACTAGCGGGATCGAATGAGCAGTTCTTC. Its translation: CASSQEVTGLAGSNEQFF.

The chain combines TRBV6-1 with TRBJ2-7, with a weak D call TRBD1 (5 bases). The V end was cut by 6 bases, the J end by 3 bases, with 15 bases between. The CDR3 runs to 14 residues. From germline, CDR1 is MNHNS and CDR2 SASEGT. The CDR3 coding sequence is TGTGCCAGCAGACAGGATTTACTGGGCTACGAGCAGTACTTC. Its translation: CASRQDLLGYEQYF.

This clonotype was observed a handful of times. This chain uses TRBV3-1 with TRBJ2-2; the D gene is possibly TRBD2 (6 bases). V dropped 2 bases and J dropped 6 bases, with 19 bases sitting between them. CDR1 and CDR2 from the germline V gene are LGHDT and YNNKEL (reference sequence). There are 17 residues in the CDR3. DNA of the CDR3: TGTGCCAGCAGCCAACACCAGACTAGAGGGGTGTCCGGGGAGCTGTTTTTT. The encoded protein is CASSQHQTRGVSGELFF.

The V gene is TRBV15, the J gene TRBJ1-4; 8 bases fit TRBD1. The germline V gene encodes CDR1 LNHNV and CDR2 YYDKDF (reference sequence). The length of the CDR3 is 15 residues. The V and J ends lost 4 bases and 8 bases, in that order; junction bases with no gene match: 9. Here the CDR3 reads CATSTRDRGGEKLFF. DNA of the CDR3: TGTGCCACCAGCACCCGTGACAGGGGAGGCGAAAAACTGTTTTTT.

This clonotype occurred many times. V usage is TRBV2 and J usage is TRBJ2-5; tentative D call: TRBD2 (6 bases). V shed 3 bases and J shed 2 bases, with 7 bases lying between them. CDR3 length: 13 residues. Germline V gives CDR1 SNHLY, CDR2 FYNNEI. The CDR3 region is CASSDGLQETQYF. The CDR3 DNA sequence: TGTGCCAGCAGTGATGGACTACAAGAGACCCAGTACTTC.

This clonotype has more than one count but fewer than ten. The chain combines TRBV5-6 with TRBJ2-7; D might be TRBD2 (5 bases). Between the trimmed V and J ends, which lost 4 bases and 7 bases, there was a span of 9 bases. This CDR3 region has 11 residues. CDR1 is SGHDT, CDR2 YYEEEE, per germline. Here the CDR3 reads CASSIPGEQYF. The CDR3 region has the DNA TGTGCCAGCAGCATCCCGGGAGAGCAGTACTTC.

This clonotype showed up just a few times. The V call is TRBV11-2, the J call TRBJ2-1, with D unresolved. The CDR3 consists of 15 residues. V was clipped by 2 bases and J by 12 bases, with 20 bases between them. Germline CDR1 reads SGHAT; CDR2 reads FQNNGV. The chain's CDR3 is CASSLQAPPQVGQFF. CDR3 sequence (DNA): TGTGCCAGCAGCTTACAGGCACCCCCGCAAGTCGGGCAGTTCTTC. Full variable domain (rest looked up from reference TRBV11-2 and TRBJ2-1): EAGVAQSPRYKIIEKRQSVAFWCNPISGHATLYWYQQILGQGPKLLIQFQNNGVVDDSQLPKDRFSAERLKGVDSTLKIQPAKLEDSAVYLCASSLQAPPQVGQFFGPGTRLTVL.

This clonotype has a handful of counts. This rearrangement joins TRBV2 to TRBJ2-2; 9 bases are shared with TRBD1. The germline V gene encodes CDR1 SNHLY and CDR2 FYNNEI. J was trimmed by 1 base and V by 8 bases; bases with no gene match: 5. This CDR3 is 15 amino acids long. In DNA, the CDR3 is TGTGCCAGCTCGGACAGGGGACAGAACACCGGGGAGCTGTTTTTT. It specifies CASSDRGQNTGELFF.

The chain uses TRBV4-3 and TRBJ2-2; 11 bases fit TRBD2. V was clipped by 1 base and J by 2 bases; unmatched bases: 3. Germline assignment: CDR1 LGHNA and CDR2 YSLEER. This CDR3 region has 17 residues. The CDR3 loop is CASSQVGTSGNTGELFF. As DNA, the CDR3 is TGCGCCAGCAGCCAAGTTGGGACTAGCGGAAACACCGGGGAGCTGTTTTTT.

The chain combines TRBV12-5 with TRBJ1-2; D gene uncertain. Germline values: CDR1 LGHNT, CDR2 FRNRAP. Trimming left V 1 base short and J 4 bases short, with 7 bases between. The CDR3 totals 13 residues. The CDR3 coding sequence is TGTGCTAGTGGTTTGGGGGAGGGCTATGGCTACACCTTC. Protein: CASGLGEGYGYTF.

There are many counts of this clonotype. Here the CDR3 reads CASSLDLWANSYEQYF. CDR3 in DNA: TGTGCCAGCAGCTTAGATTTGTGGGCCAACTCCTACGAGCAGTACTTC. The J gene is TRBJ2-7, the V gene TRBV7-2; D is undetermined. V was clipped by 1 base and J by 0 bases, with 13 bases between them. The germline CDR1 and CDR2 sequences are SGHTA and FQGNSA. CDR3 length equals 16 residues. Full variable domain (remainder filled in from reference TRBV7-2 and TRBJ2-7): GAGVSQSPSNKVTEKGKDVELRCDPISGHTALYWYRQSLGQGLEFLIYFQGNSAPDKSGLPSDRFSAERTGGSVSTLTIQRTQQEDSAVYLCASSLDLWANSYEQYFGPGTRLTVT.

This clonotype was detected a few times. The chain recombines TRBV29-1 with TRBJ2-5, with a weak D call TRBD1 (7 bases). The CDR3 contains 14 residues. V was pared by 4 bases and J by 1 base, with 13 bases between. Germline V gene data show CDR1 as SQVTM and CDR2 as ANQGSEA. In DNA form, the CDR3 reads TGCAGCGTTGGAGGAGGGACAGCCCAAGAGACCCAGTACTTC. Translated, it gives CSVGGGTAQETQYF.

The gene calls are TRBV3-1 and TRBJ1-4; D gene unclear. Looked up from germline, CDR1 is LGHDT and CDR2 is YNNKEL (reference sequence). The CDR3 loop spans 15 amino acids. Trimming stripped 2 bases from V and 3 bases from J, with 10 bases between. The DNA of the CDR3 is TGTGCCAGCAGCCAATATTTATCGCCTAATGAAAAACTGTTTTTT. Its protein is CASSQYLSPNEKLFF.

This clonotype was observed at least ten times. The DNA of the CDR3 is TGCAGCGTTGAACATCCAAACACCGGGGAGCTGTTTTTT. Translation: CSVEHPNTGELFF. The chain links TRBV29-1 to TRBJ2-2; the D is unclear. Germline V CDR1 and CDR2: SQVTM, ANQGSEA. V lost 2 bases to trimming and J lost 2 bases, with 6 bases between them. This CDR3 comprises 13 residues.

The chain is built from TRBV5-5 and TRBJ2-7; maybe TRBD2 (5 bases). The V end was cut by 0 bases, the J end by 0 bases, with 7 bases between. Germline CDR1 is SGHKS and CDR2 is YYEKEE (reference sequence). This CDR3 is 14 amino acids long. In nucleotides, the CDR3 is TGTGCCAGCAGCTTGGAGCGGATCTCCTACGAGCAGTACTTC. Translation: CASSLERISYEQYF.

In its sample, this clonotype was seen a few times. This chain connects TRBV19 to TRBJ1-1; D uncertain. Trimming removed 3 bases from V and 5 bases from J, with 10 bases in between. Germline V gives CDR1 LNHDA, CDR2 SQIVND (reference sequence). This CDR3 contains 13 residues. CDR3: CASSIGRKTEAFF. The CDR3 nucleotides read TGTGCCAGTAGTATTGGGCGGAAAACTGAAGCTTTCTTT.

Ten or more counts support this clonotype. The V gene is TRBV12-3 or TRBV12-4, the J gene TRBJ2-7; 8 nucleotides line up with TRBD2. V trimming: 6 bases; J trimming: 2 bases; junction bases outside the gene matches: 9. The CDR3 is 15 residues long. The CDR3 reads CASSPGLALAYEQYF. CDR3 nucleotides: TGTGCCAGCAGCCCTGGACTAGCCCTAGCCTACGAGCAGTACTTC.

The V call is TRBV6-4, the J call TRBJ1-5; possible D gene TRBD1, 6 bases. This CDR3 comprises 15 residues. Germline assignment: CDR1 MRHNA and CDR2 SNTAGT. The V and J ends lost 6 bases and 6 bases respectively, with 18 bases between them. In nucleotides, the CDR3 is TGTGCCAGCAGGGTACAGGGAATAGGTTCTCAGCCCCAGCATTTT. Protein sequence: CASRVQGIGSQPQHF.

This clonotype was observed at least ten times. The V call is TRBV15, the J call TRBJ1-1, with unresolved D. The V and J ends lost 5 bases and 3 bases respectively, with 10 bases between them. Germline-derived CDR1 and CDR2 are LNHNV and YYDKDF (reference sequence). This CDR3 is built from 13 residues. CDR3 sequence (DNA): TGTGCCACCAGCGCGCCCCCGTACACTGAAGCTTTCTTT. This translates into CATSAPPYTEAFF.

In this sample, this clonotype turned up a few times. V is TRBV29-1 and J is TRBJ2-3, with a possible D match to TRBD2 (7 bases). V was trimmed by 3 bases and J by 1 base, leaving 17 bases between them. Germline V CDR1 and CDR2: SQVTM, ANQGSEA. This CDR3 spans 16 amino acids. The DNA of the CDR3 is TGCAGCGTTGATTCAGTGGAGGGGGGGGGCACAGATACGCAGTATTTT. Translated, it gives CSVDSVEGGGTDTQYF.

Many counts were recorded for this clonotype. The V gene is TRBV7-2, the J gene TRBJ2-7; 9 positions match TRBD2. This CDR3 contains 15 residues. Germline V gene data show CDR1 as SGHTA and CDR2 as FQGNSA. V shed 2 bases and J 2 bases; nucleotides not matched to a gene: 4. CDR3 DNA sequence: TGTGCCAGCAGCTTATCTGTAGCGGGGGCCTACGAGCAGTACTTC. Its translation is CASSLSVAGAYEQYF.

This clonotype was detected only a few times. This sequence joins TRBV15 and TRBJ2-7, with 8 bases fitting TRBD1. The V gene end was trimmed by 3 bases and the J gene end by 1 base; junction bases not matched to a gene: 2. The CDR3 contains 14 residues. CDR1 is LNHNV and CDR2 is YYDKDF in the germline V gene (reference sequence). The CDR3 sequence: CATSRDRASYEQYF. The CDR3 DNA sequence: TGTGCCACCAGCAGGGACAGGGCTTCCTACGAGCAGTACTTC.

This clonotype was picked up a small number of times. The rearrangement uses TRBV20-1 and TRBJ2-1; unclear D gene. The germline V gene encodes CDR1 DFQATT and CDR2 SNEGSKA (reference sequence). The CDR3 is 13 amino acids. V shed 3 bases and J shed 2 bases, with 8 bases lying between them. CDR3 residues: CSARDGTYNEQFF. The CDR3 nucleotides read TGCAGTGCTAGGGATGGGACCTACAATGAGCAGTTCTTC.